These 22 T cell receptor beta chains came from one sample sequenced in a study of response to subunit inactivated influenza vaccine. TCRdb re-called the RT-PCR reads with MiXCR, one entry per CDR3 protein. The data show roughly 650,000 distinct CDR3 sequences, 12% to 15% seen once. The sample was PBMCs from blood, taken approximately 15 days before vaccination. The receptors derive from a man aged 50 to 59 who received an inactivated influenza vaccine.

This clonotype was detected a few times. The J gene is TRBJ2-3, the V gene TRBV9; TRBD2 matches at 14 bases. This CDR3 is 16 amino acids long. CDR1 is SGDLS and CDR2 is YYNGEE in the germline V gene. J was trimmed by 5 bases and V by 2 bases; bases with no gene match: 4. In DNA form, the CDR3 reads TGTGCCAGCAGCGTGGGACTAGCGGGAGCGGAAGATACGCAGTATTTT. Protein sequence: CASSVGLAGAEDTQYF.

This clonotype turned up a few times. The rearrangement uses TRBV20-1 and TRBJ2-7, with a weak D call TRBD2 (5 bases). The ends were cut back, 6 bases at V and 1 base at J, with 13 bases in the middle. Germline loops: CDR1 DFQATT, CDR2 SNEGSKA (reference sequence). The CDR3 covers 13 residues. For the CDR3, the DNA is TGCAGTGCCGAACCAAGCGGATCCTACGAGCAGTACTTC. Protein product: CSAEPSGSYEQYF.

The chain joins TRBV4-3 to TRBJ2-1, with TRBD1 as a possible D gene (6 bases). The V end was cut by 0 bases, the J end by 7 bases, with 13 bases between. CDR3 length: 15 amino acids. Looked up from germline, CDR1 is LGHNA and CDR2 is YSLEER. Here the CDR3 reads CASSQDPGQWNEQFF. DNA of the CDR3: TGCGCCAGCAGCCAAGATCCGGGACAATGGAATGAGCAGTTCTTC.

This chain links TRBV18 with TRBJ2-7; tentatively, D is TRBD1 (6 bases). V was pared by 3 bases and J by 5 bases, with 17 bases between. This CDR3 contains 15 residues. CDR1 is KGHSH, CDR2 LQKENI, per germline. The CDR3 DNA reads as TGTGCCAGCTCACCCCTGGGACAAAGGCTACACGAGCAGTACTTC. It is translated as CASSPLGQRLHEQYF.

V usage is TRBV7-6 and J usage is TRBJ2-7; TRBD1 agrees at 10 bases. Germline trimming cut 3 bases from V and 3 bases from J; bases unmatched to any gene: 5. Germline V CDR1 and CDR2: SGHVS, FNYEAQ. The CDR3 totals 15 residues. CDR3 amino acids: CASSLGDRGGYEQYF. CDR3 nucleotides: TGTGCCAGCAGCTTGGGGGACAGGGGAGGCTACGAGCAGTACTTC.

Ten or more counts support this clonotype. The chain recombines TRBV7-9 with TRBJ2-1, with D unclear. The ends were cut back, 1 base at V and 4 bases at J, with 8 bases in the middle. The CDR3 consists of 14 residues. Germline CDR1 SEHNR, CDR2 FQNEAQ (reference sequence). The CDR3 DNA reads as TGTGCCAGCAGCTTAGAGGGTGCTTACAATGAGCAGTTCTTC. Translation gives CASSLEGAYNEQFF.

The CDR3 DNA follows: TGTGCCAGCAGCTTACTACCGTGGGAGCAGTACTTC. Its translation: CASSLLPWEQYF. This chain joins TRBV7-9 and TRBJ2-7; D is ambiguous. The CDR3 length is 12 residues. V was shortened by 2 bases and J by 7 bases, with 9 bases between the two germline ends. Germline CDR1 reads SEHNR; CDR2 reads FQNEAQ (reference sequence).

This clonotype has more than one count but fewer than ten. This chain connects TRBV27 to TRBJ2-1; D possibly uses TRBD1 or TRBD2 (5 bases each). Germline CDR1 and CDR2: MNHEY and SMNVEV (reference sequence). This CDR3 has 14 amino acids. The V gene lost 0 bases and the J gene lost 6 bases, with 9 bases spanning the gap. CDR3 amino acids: CASSLSGTFNEQFF. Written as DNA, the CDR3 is TGTGCCAGCAGTTTATCGGGGACCTTCAATGAGCAGTTCTTC.

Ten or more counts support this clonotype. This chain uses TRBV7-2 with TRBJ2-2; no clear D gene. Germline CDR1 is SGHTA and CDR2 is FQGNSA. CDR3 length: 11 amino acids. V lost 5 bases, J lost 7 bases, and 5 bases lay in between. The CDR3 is CASSPYGELFF. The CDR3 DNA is TGTGCCAGCAGCCCCTACGGGGAGCTGTTTTTT.

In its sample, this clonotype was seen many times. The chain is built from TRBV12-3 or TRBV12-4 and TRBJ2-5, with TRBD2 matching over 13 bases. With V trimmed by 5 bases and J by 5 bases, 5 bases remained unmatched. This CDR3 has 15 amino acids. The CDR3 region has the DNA TGTGCCAGCAGTCCACTAGCGGGGGGGCCCGAGACCCAGTACTTC. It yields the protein CASSPLAGGPETQYF.

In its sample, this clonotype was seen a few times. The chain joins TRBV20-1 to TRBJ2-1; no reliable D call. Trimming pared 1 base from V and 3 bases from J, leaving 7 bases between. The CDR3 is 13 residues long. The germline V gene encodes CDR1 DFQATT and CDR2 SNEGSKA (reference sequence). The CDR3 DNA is TGCAGTGCTAGAGCTCAGAACTACAATGAGCAGTTCTTC. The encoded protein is CSARAQNYNEQFF.

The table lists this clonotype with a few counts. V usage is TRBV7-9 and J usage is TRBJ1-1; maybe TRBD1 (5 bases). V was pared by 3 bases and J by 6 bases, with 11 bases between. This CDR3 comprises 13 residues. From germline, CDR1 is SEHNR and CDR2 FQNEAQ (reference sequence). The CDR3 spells CASSLGWGSEAFF. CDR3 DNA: TGTGCCAGCAGCTTGGGGTGGGGGTCTGAAGCTTTCTTT.

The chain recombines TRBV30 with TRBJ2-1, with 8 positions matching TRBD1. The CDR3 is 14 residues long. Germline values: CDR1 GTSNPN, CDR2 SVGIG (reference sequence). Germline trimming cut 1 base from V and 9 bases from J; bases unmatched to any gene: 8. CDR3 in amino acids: CAWSGQGYIGEQFF. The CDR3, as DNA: TGTGCCTGGAGTGGACAGGGGTACATTGGTGAGCAGTTCTTC.

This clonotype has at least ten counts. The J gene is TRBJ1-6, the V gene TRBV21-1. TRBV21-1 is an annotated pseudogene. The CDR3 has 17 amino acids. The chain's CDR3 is CASSKRAAPSYNSPLHF. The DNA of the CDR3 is TGTGCCAGCAGCAAGAGGGCAGCTCCCTCCTATAATTCACCCCTCCACTTT.

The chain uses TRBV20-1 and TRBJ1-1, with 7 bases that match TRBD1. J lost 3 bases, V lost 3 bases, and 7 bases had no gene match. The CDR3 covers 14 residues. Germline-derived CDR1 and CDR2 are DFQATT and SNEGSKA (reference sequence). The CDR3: CSASRSGGDTEAFF. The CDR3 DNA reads TGCAGTGCTAGTCGTTCAGGGGGAGACACTGAAGCTTTCTTT.

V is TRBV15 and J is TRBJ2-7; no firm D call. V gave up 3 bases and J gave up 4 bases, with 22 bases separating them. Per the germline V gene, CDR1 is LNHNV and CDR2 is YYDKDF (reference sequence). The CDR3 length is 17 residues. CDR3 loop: CATSREVPRNWEYEQYF. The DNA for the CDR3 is TGTGCCACCAGCAGGGAAGTCCCCCGCAATTGGGAATACGAGCAGTACTTC.

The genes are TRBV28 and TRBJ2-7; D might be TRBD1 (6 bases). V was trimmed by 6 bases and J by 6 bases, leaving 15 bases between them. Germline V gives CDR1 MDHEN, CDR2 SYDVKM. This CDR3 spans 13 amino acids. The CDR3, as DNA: TGTGCCAGCAGACTTGGACAGAACCGCGAGCAGTACTTC. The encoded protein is CASRLGQNREQYF.

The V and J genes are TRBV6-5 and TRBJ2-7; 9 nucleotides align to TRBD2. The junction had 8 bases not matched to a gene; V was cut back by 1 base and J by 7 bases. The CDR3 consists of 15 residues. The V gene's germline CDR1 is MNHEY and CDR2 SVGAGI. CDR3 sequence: CASSYLAGGPQEQYF. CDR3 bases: TGTGCCAGCAGTTACTTGGCGGGGGGGCCACAAGAGCAGTACTTC.

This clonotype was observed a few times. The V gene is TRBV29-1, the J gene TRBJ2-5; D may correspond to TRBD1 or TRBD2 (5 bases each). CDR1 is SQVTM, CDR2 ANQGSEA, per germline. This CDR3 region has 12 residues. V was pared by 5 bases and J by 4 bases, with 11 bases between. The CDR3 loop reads CSVTRDLETQYF. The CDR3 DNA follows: TGCAGCGTTACCCGGGACCTAGAGACCCAGTACTTC.

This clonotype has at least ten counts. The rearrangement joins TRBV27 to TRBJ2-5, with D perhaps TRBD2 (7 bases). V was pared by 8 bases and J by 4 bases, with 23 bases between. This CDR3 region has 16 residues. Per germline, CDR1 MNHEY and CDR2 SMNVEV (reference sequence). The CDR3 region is CASASTPGGRLETQYF. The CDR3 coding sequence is TGTGCCAGCGCATCGACCCCGGGGGGCCGATTAGAGACCCAGTACTTC.

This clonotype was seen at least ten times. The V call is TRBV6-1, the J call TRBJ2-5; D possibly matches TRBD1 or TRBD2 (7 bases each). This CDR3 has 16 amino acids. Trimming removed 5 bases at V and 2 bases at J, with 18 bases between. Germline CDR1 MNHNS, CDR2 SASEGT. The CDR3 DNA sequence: TGTGCCAGCAGTCGCCTACAGGGGAGGGGGCAAGAGACCCAGTACTTC. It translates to CASSRLQGRGQETQYF.

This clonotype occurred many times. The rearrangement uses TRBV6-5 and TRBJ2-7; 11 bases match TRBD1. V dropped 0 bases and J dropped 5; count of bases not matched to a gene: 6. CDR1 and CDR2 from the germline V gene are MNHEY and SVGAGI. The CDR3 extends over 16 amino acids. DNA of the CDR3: TGTGCCAGCAGTTACTCGTATGGGACAGGGGGGGACGAGCAGTACTTC. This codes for CASSYSYGTGGDEQYF.